A selection of T cell receptor beta chains follows, all from one sample in a study of CD8 T cells in Susac syndrome. In TCRdb, the immunoSEQ multiplex PCR reads were re-called with MiXCR into one record per CDR3 protein. The top ten clones hold around 0.082% of a sample with 190,000 or so distinct CDR3 sequences, over 90% of them seen once. The sample comprised CD4+ T cells from PBMCs. Source of these receptors: a human donor with multiple sclerosis. The CDR3 runs from the conserved cysteine through the conserved F or W. The order of the fields is V gene, J gene, clone size, D gene, CDR3 DNA, CDR3 protein. The D gene is left open where the match is weak. The size field is filled for only some rows; it gives once, few, many or a size class.

V: TRBV20-1
J: TRBJ1-5
size: -
D: -
DNA: TGCAGTGCCCAGGTTATGAGTCAGCCCCAGCATTTT
CDR3: CSAQVMSQPQHF

V: TRBV9
J: TRBJ1-6
size: once
D: -
DNA: TGTGCCAGCAGCGTAGCCAGGGTTAATTCACCCCTCCACTTT
CDR3: CASSVARVNSPLHF

V: TRBV1
J: TRBJ2-3
size: -
D: -
DNA: TGCACCAGCAGCCAAGATAGAGCGAGAAAACTAGCGGGCACAGATACGCAGTATTTT
CDR3: CTSSQDRARKLAGTDTQYF

V: TRBV19
J: TRBJ2-1
size: -
D: -
DNA: TGTGCCAGTAGTGTCAAGGGTAATGAGCAGTTCTTC
CDR3: CASSVKGNEQFF

V: TRBV3-1
J: TRBJ2-1
size: -
D: -
DNA: TGTGCCAGCAGCCAGGGGAGCTCCTACAATGAGCAGTTCTTC
CDR3: CASSQGSSYNEQFF

V: TRBV7-9
J: TRBJ1-1
size: -
D: -
DNA: TGTGCCAGCAGACCCTGGAACACTGAAGCTTTCTTT
CDR3: CASRPWNTEAFF

V: TRBV6-5
J: TRBJ1-1
size: -
D: -
DNA: TGTGCCAGTAAAATGAACACTGAAGCTTTCTTT
CDR3: CASKMNTEAFF

V: TRBV29-1
J: TRBJ2-3
size: -
D: -
DNA: TGCAGCGTTGCAGGGGTTGGGCCAGATACGCAGTATTTT
CDR3: CSVAGVGPDTQYF

V: TRBV20-1
J: TRBJ1-5
size: -
D: -
DNA: TGCAGTGCTCACCAGGGTGGCGGTCAGCCCCAGCATTTT
CDR3: CSAHQGGGQPQHF

V: TRBV14
J: TRBJ1-4
size: -
D: -
DNA: TGTGCCAGCAGCCAGGCAGCGCGGACAACTAATGAAAAACTGTTTTTT
CDR3: CASSQAARTTNEKLFF

V: TRBV12-3/TRBV12-4
J: TRBJ1-1
size: -
D: -
DNA: TGTGCCAGCAGTTCGATGGTGGCCGGGACTGAAGCTTTCTTT
CDR3: CASSSMVAGTEAFF

V: TRBV7-3
J: TRBJ2-1
size: -
D: -
DNA: TGTGCCAGCAGCTTAAAAGCGCCAGGGTCTAGGAATGAGCAGTTCTTC
CDR3: CASSLKAPGSRNEQFF

V: TRBV12-3/TRBV12-4
J: TRBJ2-7
size: -
D: -
DNA: TGTGCCAGCAGTTTTAAGGGCGCCTACGAGCAGTACTTC
CDR3: CASSFKGAYEQYF

V: TRBV7-2
J: TRBJ2-7
size: -
D: TRBD1
DNA: TGTGCCAGCGGCCCAGGGGGCCGACGCGAGCAGTACTTC
CDR3: CASGPGGRREQYF

V: TRBV29-1
J: TRBJ1-2
size: -
D: -
DNA: TGCAGCGGCTCGGTAGGTGTCTATGGCTACACCTTC
CDR3: CSGSVGVYGYTF

V: TRBV4-2
J: TRBJ2-1
size: -
D: TRBD2
DNA: TGTGCCAGCAGCCAGAGACTAGCGGGACTAAACCATTACAATGAGCAGTTCTTC
CDR3: CASSQRLAGLNHYNEQFF

V: TRBV11-1
J: TRBJ1-1
size: once
D: -
DNA: TGTGCCAGCAGCAGGGGACAAGACACTGAAGCTTTCTTT
CDR3: CASSRGQDTEAFF

V: TRBV7-2
J: TRBJ2-1
size: -
D: -
DNA: TGTGCCAGCAGCTTAAGCAGGAGCTCCTACAATGAGCAGTTCTTC
CDR3: CASSLSRSSYNEQFF

V: TRBV3-1
J: TRBJ2-7
size: -
D: -
DNA: TGTGCCAGCAGCCGGACAGACTACGAGCAGTACTTC
CDR3: CASSRTDYEQYF

V: TRBV3-1
J: TRBJ1-2
size: once
D: -
DNA: TGTGCCAGCAGCCAAGTCGGTGGTTATGGCTACACCTTC
CDR3: CASSQVGGYGYTF

V: TRBV6-1
J: TRBJ2-3
size: -
D: TRBD1
DNA: TGTGCCAGCAGTACCCGGGACAGGCTCTCTAGCACAGATACGCAGTATTTT
CDR3: CASSTRDRLSSTDTQYF

V: TRBV6-5
J: TRBJ1-2
size: -
D: -
DNA: TGTGCAATTCACGGGGGGAGTGGCTACACCTTC
CDR3: CAIHGGSGYTF

V: TRBV29-1
J: TRBJ2-2
size: -
D: -
DNA: TGCAGCGTGGGATCCGGGACGGGAAACACCGGGGAGCTGTTTTTT
CDR3: CSVGSGTGNTGELFF

V: TRBV25-1
J: TRBJ2-5
size: -
D: -
DNA: TGTGCCAGCAGTGGGCCTAGGGGGGAGACCCAGTACTTC
CDR3: CASSGPRGETQYF

V: TRBV30
J: TRBJ1-1
size: -
D: TRBD1
DNA: TGTGCCTGGAGTGGAGGACAGGGAAACACTGAAGCTTTCTTT
CDR3: CAWSGGQGNTEAFF

V: TRBV29-1
J: TRBJ2-5
size: few
D: -
DNA: TGCAGCGTTGATTTGGGTCCAGAGACCCAGTACTTC
CDR3: CSVDLGPETQYF

V: TRBV12-5
J: TRBJ2-3
size: -
D: -
DNA: TGTGCTAGTGGTATCAATCCTCGGGCAGATACGCAGTATTTT
CDR3: CASGINPRADTQYF

V: TRBV7-9
J: TRBJ1-2
size: once
D: -
DNA: TGTGCCAGCAGCCCCTCGGGTTGGGGCTACACCTTC
CDR3: CASSPSGWGYTF

V: TRBV20-1
J: TRBJ2-5
size: -
D: -
DNA: TGCAGTGCGCTTGCCGGGAGCCAAGAGACCCAGTACTTC
CDR3: CSALAGSQETQYF

V: TRBV10-3
J: TRBJ2-5
size: once
D: TRBD1
DNA: TGTGCCGCTGAGGACAGGGGCCAGGAGACCCAGTACTTC
CDR3: CAAEDRGQETQYF

V: TRBV28
J: TRBJ2-7
size: -
D: -
DNA: TGTGCCAGCAGTTTAGTTTTGCTGAGAGATTCCTACGAGCAGTACTTC
CDR3: CASSLVLLRDSYEQYF

V: TRBV25-1
J: TRBJ1-2
size: -
D: -
DNA: TGTGCCAGCAGTGTCGGGGGAGGCGGCTACACCTTC
CDR3: CASSVGGGGYTF

V: TRBV3-1
J: TRBJ1-6
size: -
D: TRBD1
DNA: TGTGCCAGCAGCCAGAGACAGGGGGCAAATTCACCCCTCCACTTT
CDR3: CASSQRQGANSPLHF

V: TRBV4-2
J: TRBJ2-5
size: -
D: -
DNA: TGTGCCAGCAGCCAAGAGAATGCTCTTCAAGAGACCCAGTACTTC
CDR3: CASSQENALQETQYF

V: TRBV29-1
J: TRBJ2-5
size: -
D: -
DNA: TGCAGCTTTGGGACCAAAGAGACCCAGTACTTC
CDR3: CSFGTKETQYF

V: TRBV29-1
J: TRBJ2-3
size: -
D: -
DNA: TGCAGCGTTGATAGCGGCGGGGCGAACACAGATACGCAGTATTTT
CDR3: CSVDSGGANTDTQYF

V: TRBV6-5
J: TRBJ2-6
size: -
D: -
DNA: TGTGCCAGCAGCTCGACCAGCGCTGGGGCCAACGTCCTGACTTTC
CDR3: CASSSTSAGANVLTF

V: TRBV6-5
J: TRBJ1-2
size: -
D: -
DNA: TGTGCCAGCAGTTACGATTCAGGCCCCAGGAGCTACACCTTC
CDR3: CASSYDSGPRSYTF

V: TRBV12-3/TRBV12-4
J: TRBJ1-3
size: -
D: -
DNA: TGTGCCAGCGGTCGAAACTCTGGAAACACCATATATTTT
CDR3: CASGRNSGNTIYF

V: TRBV12-3/TRBV12-4
J: TRBJ2-7
size: -
D: TRBD2
DNA: TGTGCCAGCAGTCCCGGACTAGCCTACGAGCAGTACTTC
CDR3: CASSPGLAYEQYF

V: TRBV20-1
J: TRBJ1-5
size: -
D: -
DNA: TGCAGTGCCCAGCGAGGGGGGAATAGCAATCAGCCCCAGCATTTT
CDR3: CSAQRGGNSNQPQHF

V: TRBV3-1
J: TRBJ2-7
size: -
D: -
DNA: TGTGCCAGCAGCCATGGAGGGCCCCTGGTCGAGCAGTACTTC
CDR3: CASSHGGPLVEQYF

V: TRBV30
J: TRBJ2-1
size: few
D: -
DNA: TGTGCCTGGGCCAATGGAGCCTACAATGAGCAGTTCTTC
CDR3: CAWANGAYNEQFF